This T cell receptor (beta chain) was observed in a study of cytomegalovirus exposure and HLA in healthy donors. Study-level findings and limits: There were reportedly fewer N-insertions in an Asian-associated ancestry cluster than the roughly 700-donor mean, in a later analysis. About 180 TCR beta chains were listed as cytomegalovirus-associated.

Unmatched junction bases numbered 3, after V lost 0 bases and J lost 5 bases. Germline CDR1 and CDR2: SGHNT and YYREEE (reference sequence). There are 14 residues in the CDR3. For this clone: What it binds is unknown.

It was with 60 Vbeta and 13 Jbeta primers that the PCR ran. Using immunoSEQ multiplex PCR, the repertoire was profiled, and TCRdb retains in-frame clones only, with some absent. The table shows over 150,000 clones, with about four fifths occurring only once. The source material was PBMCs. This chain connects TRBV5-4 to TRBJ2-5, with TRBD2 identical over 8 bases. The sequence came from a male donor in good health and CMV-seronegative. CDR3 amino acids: CASSLDRGGETQYF. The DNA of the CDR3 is TGTGCCAGCAGCTTGGACCGCGGGGGGGAGACCCAGTACTTC.